This T cell receptor (beta chain) was sequenced during a study of T-cell memory formation after mild COVID-19. This CDR3 contains 15 residues. Trimming took 0 bases from V and 3 from J; bases not matched to a gene: 7. Germline-derived CDR1 and CDR2 are DFQATT and SNEGSKA (reference sequence). In TCRdb, the 5' RACE reads were re-called with MiXCR into one record per CDR3 protein. The table has hundreds of thousands of distinct CDR3 sequences, about 20% seen once. The V call is TRBV20-1, the J call TRBJ2-7; 8 bases are shared with TRBD1. The sample comprised PBMCs or a T cell subset sorted from them (not recorded which). The clonotype comes from an adult woman who had mild COVID-19 (a few samples of this study predate the infection). Cell type and time point are not known. This CDR3 reads CSARDAGGFGYEQYF. The CDR3 DNA reads TGCAGTGCTAGAGATGCAGGGGGCTTTGGCTACGAGCAGTACTTC.